A single sample gave rise to the 22 T cell receptor beta chains below, sequenced in a study of spatial heterogeneity in lung cancer. In TCRdb, the 5' RACE reads were re-called with MiXCR into one record per CDR3 protein. This sample has around 110,000 distinct CDR3 sequences, with 12% found just once. Time point given: blood at routine non-recurrence follow-up after resection. Without sorting, whole RNA was sequenced from tumor, nontumor lung or frozen PBMC. Sequenced here: PBMCs, sampled at follow-up. The source of these receptors is a male donor with early-stage non-small cell lung cancer.

At least ten counts were recorded for this clonotype. The chain recombines TRBV5-6 with TRBJ2-3; D is ambiguous. The V gene's germline CDR1 is SGHDT and CDR2 YYEEEE. The CDR3 totals 13 residues. V lost 5 bases, J lost 2 bases, and 9 bases lay in between. CDR3: CASRSQFTDTQYF. The CDR3 nucleotides read TGTGCCAGCAGGTCCCAGTTCACAGATACGCAGTATTTT.

This rearrangement joins TRBV5-1 to TRBJ1-1; D is unresolved. CDR1 and CDR2 (germline): SGHRS, YFSETQ. The CDR3 is 13 amino acids. Trimming shortened V by 0 bases and J by 7 bases, and 10 bases separated the two germline ends. CDR3 loop: CASSLDRQIEAFF. The CDR3 DNA reads TGCGCCAGCAGCTTGGATAGGCAGATTGAAGCTTTCTTT.

This clonotype appeared once. This chain joins TRBV7-9 and TRBJ2-3, with 8 bases that match TRBD1. The germline CDR1 and CDR2 sequences are SEHNR and FQNEAQ (reference sequence). V shed 5 bases and J 2 bases; nucleotides not matched to a gene: 3. The CDR3 sequence is 14 residues long. The CDR3 sequence: CASSMDRATDTQYF. DNA for the CDR3: TGTGCCAGCAGCATGGACAGGGCCACAGATACGCAGTATTTT.

This clonotype was recorded a few times. V gene TRBV28 combines with J gene TRBJ1-4; a possible D gene is TRBD1 (6 bases). Germline CDR1 MDHEN, CDR2 SYDVKM. This CDR3 is built from 14 residues. Deletions cut 7 bases from V and 7 bases from J, with 16 bases between. CDR3 protein: CASTRTVLSEKLFF. The CDR3 coding sequence is TGTGCCAGCACCCGGACAGTCCTGTCTGAAAAACTGTTTTTT.

Many counts were recorded for this clonotype. The rearrangement links TRBV28 to TRBJ2-7; no clear D. This CDR3 contains 15 residues. The ends were cut back, 2 bases at V and 6 bases at J, with 17 bases in the middle. Germline V gene data show CDR1 as MDHEN and CDR2 as SYDVKM. The CDR3 here is CASSLNIHSPTEQYF. CDR3 coding DNA: TGTGCCAGCAGTTTAAACATCCATAGCCCCACCGAGCAGTACTTC.

This clonotype has only a few counts. The DNA of the CDR3 is TGTGCCACCAGTGGGGACAGGGACCGAGTTCTTGAGCAGTTCTTC. As protein: CATSGDRDRVLEQFF. The V and J genes are TRBV24-1 and TRBJ2-1; 9 bases are shared with TRBD1. The CDR3 sequence is 15 residues long. The germline CDR1 and CDR2 sequences are KGHDR and SFDVKD. J gave up 9 bases and V 5 bases, and 10 bases lay outside the gene matches.

In this sample, this clonotype turned up many times. The chain's CDR3 is CASSNLRELEQYF. The CDR3 DNA is TGTGCCAGCAGTAACCTCAGGGAGCTCGAGCAGTACTTC. The chain employs TRBV28 and TRBJ2-7; D may match TRBD1 or TRBD2 (5 bases each). The V and J ends lost 5 bases and 6 bases respectively, with 14 bases between them. The CDR3 is 13 residues long. Per germline, CDR1 MDHEN and CDR2 SYDVKM.

This rearrangement joins TRBV10-3 to TRBJ2-3; TRBD2 matches at 8 bases. CDR3 length equals 12 residues. Trimming at V came to 10 bases and at J to 5 bases, leaving 5 bases not matched to a gene. Germline CDR1 and CDR2: ENHRY and SYGVKD. The DNA of the CDR3 is TGTGCCACCGGACTAGCCCAAGATACGCAGTATTTT. This encodes CATGLAQDTQYF.

This clonotype has just a few counts. This chain links TRBV5-5 with TRBJ1-1; D uncertain. The V end was cut by 6 bases, the J end by 8 bases, with 14 bases between. This CDR3 has 12 amino acids. Germline V gene data show CDR1 as SGHKS and CDR2 as YYEKEE (reference sequence). CDR3 in amino acids: CASTEGIHEAFF. The CDR3 DNA reads as TGTGCCAGCACCGAGGGAATTCACGAAGCTTTCTTT.

This clonotype was seen many times. The chain carries TRBV7-9 and TRBJ1-4, with a weak D call TRBD1 (6 bases). V lost 0 bases to trimming and J lost 7 bases, with 18 bases between them. CDR3 length equals 17 residues. The germline V gene has CDR1 SEHNR and CDR2 FQNEAQ (reference sequence). In nucleotides, the CDR3 is TGTGCCAGCAGCTTAGCTGGGACAAACTTTGGGGGTGAAAAACTGTTTTTT. It codes for CASSLAGTNFGGEKLFF.

This clonotype was seen only a few times. This chain links TRBV5-1 with TRBJ2-1; weak D call: TRBD1 (6 bases). Germline V gene lookup returns CDR1 SGHRS and CDR2 YFSETQ. V was pared by 3 bases and J by 5 bases, with 12 bases between. The CDR3 is 14 amino acids. CDR3 amino acids: CASSSLDSNNEQFF. Written as DNA, the CDR3 is TGCGCCAGCAGCTCGTTGGACAGCAACAATGAGCAGTTCTTC.

This clonotype has a handful of counts. The chain couples TRBV7-9 to TRBJ1-6; D is ambiguous. V was clipped by 5 bases and J by 12 bases, with 11 bases between them. Per germline, CDR1 SEHNR and CDR2 FQNEAQ (reference sequence). The CDR3 loop spans 12 amino acids. The CDR3 DNA reads TGTGCCAGCAGCCCACCCGACCAACCCCTCCACTTT. Its protein is CASSPPDQPLHF.

Of note for this clonotype: The CDR3 does not end in the conserved phenylalanine or tryptophan, so this is likely a read error. Because the CDR3's place on the DNA is in doubt, the DNA is left out and the CDR3 is given as listed by TCRdb. This rearrangement joins TRBV28 to TRBJ2-3. The CDR3 spans 8 amino acids, including both terminal residues. The germline gives CDR1 MDHEN, CDR2 SYDVKM. CDR3 sequence: CASRNQVG.

The V and J genes are TRBV29-1 and TRBJ1-1, with 12 nucleotides matching TRBD1. There are 14 residues in the CDR3. With V trimmed by 6 bases and J by 10 bases, 12 bases remained unmatched. Per germline, CDR1 SQVTM and CDR2 ANQGSEA. The CDR3 loop reads CSVTDSGTGGSAFF. The CDR3 nucleotides are TGCAGCGTCACAGACTCGGGGACAGGGGGCTCAGCTTTCTTT.

This chain links TRBV6-1 with TRBJ1-5; tentatively, D is TRBD1 (6 bases). CDR3 length equals 15 residues. Trimming shortened V by 8 bases and J by 1 base, and 15 bases separated the two germline ends. The germline V gene encodes CDR1 MNHNS and CDR2 SASEGT. Here the CDR3 DNA reads TGTGCCAGCCGGACAGTCGAGGCAAGCAATCAGCCCCAGCATTTT. Translating it yields CASRTVEASNQPQHF.

V gene TRBV20-1 combines with J gene TRBJ2-6, with D possibly matching TRBD1 (6 bases). This CDR3 spans 14 amino acids. The V end was cut by 4 bases, the J end by 4 bases, with 11 bases between. CDR1 and CDR2 from the germline V gene are DFQATT and SNEGSKA (reference sequence). This chain's CDR3 is CSANTGIGANVLTF. The CDR3 DNA follows: TGCAGTGCTAATACAGGGATCGGGGCCAACGTCCTGACTTTC.

Only a few counts were recorded for this clonotype. The chain uses TRBV7-2 and TRBJ1-1; possibly TRBD1 for D (5 bases). The CDR3 totals 13 residues. Trimming shortened V by 8 bases and J by 5 bases, and 15 bases separated the two germline ends. CDR1 and CDR2 (germline): SGHTA, FQGNSA. The CDR3 nucleotides read TGTGCCAGCCTCTGGCGGGGGAATACTGAAGCTTTCTTT. Amino acids: CASLWRGNTEAFF.

The chain uses TRBV4-1 and TRBJ2-7; perhaps TRBD2 as D (6 bases). CDR3 length: 16 residues. CDR1 is MGHRA and CDR2 is YSYEKL in the germline V gene. V shed 3 bases and J shed 3 bases, with 18 bases lying between them. CDR3 in amino acids: CASSQLGRTRRYEQYF. CDR3 sequence (DNA): TGCGCCAGCAGCCAGCTAGGGAGGACCAGACGCTACGAGCAGTACTTC.

CDR3 nucleotide sequence: TGTGCCAGCAGCCCGGAGGACACCGGGGAGCTGTTTTTT. Protein product: CASSPEDTGELFF. The rearrangement links TRBV9 to TRBJ2-2, with a possible D match to TRBD2 (5 bases). The CDR3 contains 13 residues. Germline V CDR1 and CDR2: SGDLS, YYNGEE. V was clipped by 4 bases and J by 3 bases, with 7 bases between them. The entire variable domain, with the rest obtained from reference TRBV9 and TRBJ2-2, is as follows: DSGVTQTPKHLITATGQRVTLRCSPRSGDLSVYWYQQSLDQGLQFLIQYYNGEERAKGNILERFSAQQFPDLHSELNLSSLELGDSALYFCASSPEDTGELFFGEGSRLTVL.

As DNA, the CDR3 is TGTGCCAGCAGCTTAGGATACAGGGACCCTGAAGCTTTCTTT. This encodes CASSLGYRDPEAFF. V is TRBV7-9 and J is TRBJ1-1, with TRBD1 as a possible D gene (6 bases). CDR1 and CDR2 from the germline V gene are SEHNR and FQNEAQ (reference sequence). The CDR3 spans 14 residues. Trimming took off 1 base at V and 6 bases at J, with 12 bases between the two ends.

This clonotype was picked up many times. This chain connects TRBV6-5 to TRBJ2-1; no definite D call. In germline, CDR1 is MNHEY, CDR2 SVGAGI. Trimming pared 5 bases from V and 7 bases from J, leaving 6 bases between. CDR3 length: 11 residues. As DNA, the CDR3 is TGTGCCAGCAGTAAGTTGAATGAGCAGTTCTTC. It translates to CASSKLNEQFF.

The rearrangement uses TRBV7-9 and TRBJ2-3; D possibly corresponds to TRBD1 (5 bases). The CDR3 length is 15 residues. V was shortened by 6 bases and J by 2 bases, with 15 bases between the two germline ends. Germline V gene sequence: CDR1 SEHNR, CDR2 FQNEAQ (reference sequence). CDR3 residues: CASSSTGFHTDTQYF. DNA for the CDR3: TGTGCCAGCAGTTCCACAGGATTTCACACAGATACGCAGTATTTT.